The present T cell receptor (beta chain) was sequenced within a study of blood T cell repertoires in COVID-19. Study context: From T cells, B-cell-depleted T cells, or PBMCs came the material, which was cDNA or gDNA.

Participants spanned ages roughly 18 to 90 years and resided in about two dozen US areas. Allocation to cohorts depended on clinical history reported by the participants. Repertoires were generated with immunoSEQ multiplex PCR, while TCRdb's copy carries only in-frame clones and drops some. The sample includes over 200,000 clones, around 88% of them seen just once. The sample consisted of PBMCs or T cells enriched from blood (not recorded which). This sequence was found in a woman aged 40 to 50 with acute COVID-19.

CDR3 in amino acids: CASTGRGAHNEQFF. CDR3 sequence (DNA): TGTGCCAGCACAGGGCGGGGGGCCCACAATGAGCAGTTCTTC. This sequence joins TRBV9 and TRBJ2-1, with 8 bases identical to TRBD2. The ends lost 6 bases at V and 5 bases at J; junction bases unmatched: 7. In germline, CDR1 is SGDLS, CDR2 YYNGEE. This CDR3 has 14 amino acids.